Sequencing of this T cell receptor (beta chain) was carried out in a study of OX40 agonist ivuxolimab in advanced cancers. With respect to the entire study: Ivuxolimab, which targeted the costimulatory receptor OX40 (CD134), was an agonistic, fully human IgG2 monoclonal antibody. Intravenous ivuxolimab was administered to patients every 2 weeks at six dose levels: 0.01, 0.1, 0.3, 1.5, 3 and 10 mg/kg. Of the approximately 54 dose-escalation patients, hepatocellular carcinoma was present in approximately 20, melanoma in around 15, renal cell carcinoma in 9 and head and neck cancer in 9. In the dose-escalation cohort, approximately 82% of patients were male, and the mean age was 60 years with a range of 23 to 79. Patients were allowed to have had prior anti-PD-1, anti-PD-L1 or anti-CTLA-4 therapy, and approximately 40% of the dose-escalation patients had previously received checkpoint inhibitors. Partial responses occurred in three dose-escalation patients, of whom one had hepatocellular carcinoma and two had cutaneous melanoma. Peripheral TCRbeta sequencing was intended to test whether TCR sequence diversity was altered and clonal T-cell expansion was caused by ivuxolimab. The monotherapy dose-escalation portion (N ≈ 52 patients) of the phase I ivuxolimab trial is reported in the paper.

Reading from cysteine to phenylalanine, the CDR3 counts 14 amino acids. Here the CDR3 DNA is all that survives: 42 bases in frame from base 1. V is cut by 5 bases and J by 3 bases, and the space between the germline ends is 14 bases. CDR1 and CDR2, looked up from the germline V gene, are MDHEN and SYDVKM. Patients with a history of autoimmune disease or receiving systemic immunosuppression were excluded from the trial. Peripheral blood for TCR sequencing was drawn from every dose cohort at baseline, at cycle 4 day 1 and at cycle 7 day 1. Samples were obtained from an open-label, multicenter, first-in-human phase I dose-escalation trial of ivuxolimab. Adults with locally advanced or metastatic head and neck squamous cell, hepatocellular, melanoma or renal cell carcinoma were enrolled in the trial. Before TCR sequencing, CD4+ T cells and CD8+ T cells from peripheral blood were sorted into separate populations.

Study-wide conclusions, independent of this receptor: Low levels of normalized T-cell clonal expansion were also seen in some patients who did not respond. The antigen specificity of the peripheral T cells that underwent clonal expansion was not determined. After ivuxolimab, CD8+ T cells had more expanded clones than CD4+ T cells on average. At doses of 0.1 to 3.0 mg/kg, clonal expansion of both CD4+ and CD8+ blood T cells was observed from baseline to week 6. Partial responders in the 0.1-3.0 mg/kg groups had among the lowest normalized peripheral clonal expansion, especially among CD8+ T cells.

About this clone itself: What this receptor recognizes is not known. Base qualities are not at hand, and no much larger clone is one base apart.

To sequence the TCRbeta CDR3 region, genomic DNA was isolated from the sorted cells. The immunoSEQ Assay was used for sequencing of TCRbeta CDR3 regions. This is the immuneACCESS table as TCRdb keeps it, with only in-frame sequences that have V and J called. A part of the clones is gone; compared with another copy, unresolved V genes explain less than half, and the rest is unexplained. This sample lists about 8,000 clones; roughly 90% were detected once. The ten most abundant clones make up approximately 2% of the sample. The rearrangement combines TRBV28 with TRBJ2-7; the D gene is perhaps TRBD2, from 5 matching bases. Source: CD4+ or CD8+ T cells sorted from blood, taken in a trial of the OX40 agonist ivuxolimab. This receptor was obtained from an adult with an advanced solid tumor such as melanoma, head and neck, liver or kidney cancer. The base sequence is TGTGCCAGCAGTCCCGGGCCGCGGGTCTACGAGCAGTACTTC. This translates into CASSPGPRVYEQYF.